This T cell receptor (beta chain) comes out of a study of tumour-infiltrating T cells in Burkitt lymphoma. The wider study: Repertoire clonality predicted overall and progression-free survival.

Method: immunoSEQ multiplex PCR; TCRdb's copy keeps in-frame clones and lacks some. The table has thousands of clones, around 84% seen once; the top ten hold roughly 12%. CDR1 is SEHNR, CDR2 FQNEAQ, per germline (reference sequence). V lost 1 base and J 3 bases, leaving 11 bases between the germline ends. This CDR3 has 15 amino acids. The sequence was obtained from a human donor with diffuse large B-cell lymphoma. Some clones in this sample may be carry-over from other donors' samples. The chain carries TRBV7-9 and TRBJ2-3; D unresolved. Specimen: tumor tissue. The CDR3 spells CASSLVLDNTDTQYF. The CDR3 DNA sequence: TGTGCCAGCAGCTTAGTTCTAGACAATACAGATACGCAGTATTTT.